The entry below gives a single T cell receptor beta chain sequence along with its context. Its antigen is unknown. This entry is derived from a study of T cell repertoires in cytomegalovirus infection. Across the whole study: Public TCR beta signatures indicated both CMV infection and matching HLA type.

General observations from the study: Dominant in the ex vivo response were TCR beta clonotypes restricted by HLA-C and specific for CMV. There were carriers of CMV plus the relevant HLA, and cumulative public TCR beta family frequency identified them.

TCRdb re-called the reads through MiXCR, storing one row per CDR3 protein. This table holds some 590,000 distinct CDR3 sequences, 40% found once. Material: cultured PBMCs, obtained from culture after CMV antigen stimulation. The TCR was taken from a human donor in good health (CMV status not recorded). Some clones in this sample may be carry-over from other donors' samples.

The CDR3 bases are TGTGCCAGCATGTATGGGGACGAGCAGTACTTC. Its translation: CASMYGDEQYF. The genes are TRBV7-6 and TRBJ2-7; D call uncertain. Germline CDR1 and CDR2: SGHVS and FNYEAQ. The CDR3 length is 11 residues. Trimming cost V 7 bases and J 5 bases, with 9 bases left between them.